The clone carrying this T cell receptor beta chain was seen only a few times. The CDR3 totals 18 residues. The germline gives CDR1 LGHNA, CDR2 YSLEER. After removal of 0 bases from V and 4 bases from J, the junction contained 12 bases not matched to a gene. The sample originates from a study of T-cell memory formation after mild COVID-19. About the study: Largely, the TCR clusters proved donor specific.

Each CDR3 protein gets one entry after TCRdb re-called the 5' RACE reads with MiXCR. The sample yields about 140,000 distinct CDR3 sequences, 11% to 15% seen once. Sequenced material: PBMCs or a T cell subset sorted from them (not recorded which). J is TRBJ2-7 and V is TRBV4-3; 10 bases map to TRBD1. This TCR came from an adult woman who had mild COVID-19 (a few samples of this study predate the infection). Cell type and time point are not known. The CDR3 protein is CASSQDRVTGTGVYEQYF. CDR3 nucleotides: TGCGCCAGCAGCCAAGATAGGGTGACCGGGACAGGGGTATACGAGCAGTACTTC.